This entry is about one T cell receptor (beta chain). Its antigen remains unknown. These data originate in a study of cytomegalovirus exposure and HLA in healthy donors. Study background: From HLA-typed donors, an early data release held about 92 million unique TCRs.

Study-wide results and limits: What TCR beta sequences reportedly achieved was accurate prediction of HLA-A and HLA-B alleles in most subjects. Rarity marked most TCR sequences, yet some public TCRs occurred in many donors.

Vbeta (60) and Jbeta (13) primers were used in the PCR. Repertoires were generated with immunoSEQ multiplex PCR, while TCRdb's copy carries only in-frame clones and drops some. Of under 200,000 clones listed, around 80% are singletons. Input material: PBMCs. The source of this sequence is a male donor in good health and CMV-seronegative.

DNA of the CDR3: TGTGCCAGCAGCACGATGACAGGGGGACGGGATGGCTACACCTTC. It codes for CASSTMTGGRDGYTF. The chain carries TRBV7-2 and TRBJ1-2, with TRBD1 matching over 9 bases. The CDR3 has 15 residues. Per the germline V gene, CDR1 is SGHTA and CDR2 is FQGNSA. V shed 5 bases and J 6 bases; nucleotides not matched to a gene: 10.